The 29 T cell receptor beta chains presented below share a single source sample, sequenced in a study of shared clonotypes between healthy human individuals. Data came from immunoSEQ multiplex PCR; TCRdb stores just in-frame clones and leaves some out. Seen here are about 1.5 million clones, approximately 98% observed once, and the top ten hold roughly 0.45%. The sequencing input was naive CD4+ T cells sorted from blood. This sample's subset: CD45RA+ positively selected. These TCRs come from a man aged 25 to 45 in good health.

The CDR3 DNA reads TGCGCCAGCAGCTTTGAGGTGTCGGCCGGGGAGCTGTTTTTT. Translation: CASSFEVSAGELFF. The chain recombines TRBV5-1 with TRBJ2-2; D gene ambiguous. CDR3 size: 14 residues. In germline, CDR1 is SGHRS, CDR2 YFSETQ. V dropped 2 bases and J dropped 6 bases, with 11 bases sitting between them.

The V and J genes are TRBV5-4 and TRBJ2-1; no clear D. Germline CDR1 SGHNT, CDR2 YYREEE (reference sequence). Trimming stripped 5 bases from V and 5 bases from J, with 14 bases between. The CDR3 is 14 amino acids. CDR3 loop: CASSFGRTHNEQFF. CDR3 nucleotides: TGTGCCAGCAGTTTCGGGCGTACCCACAATGAGCAGTTCTTC. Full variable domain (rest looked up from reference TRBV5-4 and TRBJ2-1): ETGVTQSPTHLIKTRGQQVTLRCSSQSGHNTVSWYQQALGQGPQFIFQYYREEENGRGNFPPRFSGLQFPNYSSELNVNALELDDSALYLCASSFGRTHNEQFFGPGTRLTVL.

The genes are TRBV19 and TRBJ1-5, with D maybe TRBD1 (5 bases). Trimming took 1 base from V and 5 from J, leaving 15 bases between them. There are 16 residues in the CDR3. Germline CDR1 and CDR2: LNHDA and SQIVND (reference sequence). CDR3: CASSIALGATYQPQHF. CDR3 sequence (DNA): TGTGCCAGTAGTATAGCTCTCGGGGCAACTTATCAGCCCCAGCATTTT.

This chain's CDR3 is CASSYWGQGAREQYF. The CDR3 nucleotides are TGTGCCAGCAGTTACTGGGGACAGGGGGCGCGGGAGCAGTACTTC. The chain joins TRBV6-5 to TRBJ2-7; 12 bases match TRBD1. J lost 7 bases, V lost 1 base, and 5 bases had no gene match. Germline V lookup: CDR1 MNHEY, CDR2 SVGAGI. The CDR3 contains 15 residues.

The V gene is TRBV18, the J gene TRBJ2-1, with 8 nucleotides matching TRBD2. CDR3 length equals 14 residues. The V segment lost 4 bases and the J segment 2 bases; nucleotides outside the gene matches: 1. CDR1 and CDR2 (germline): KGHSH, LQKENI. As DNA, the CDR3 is TGTGCCAGCTCACTAGCGGGACCCTACAATGAGCAGTTCTTC. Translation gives CASSLAGPYNEQFF.

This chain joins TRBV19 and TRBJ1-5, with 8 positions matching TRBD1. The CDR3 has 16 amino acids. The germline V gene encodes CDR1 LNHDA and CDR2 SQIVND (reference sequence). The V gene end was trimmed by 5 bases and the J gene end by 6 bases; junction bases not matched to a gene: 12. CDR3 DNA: TGTGCCAGTAGTGCGCCCCCCCAGGGGGCTTCTCAGCCCCAGCATTTT. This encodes CASSAPPQGASQPQHF.

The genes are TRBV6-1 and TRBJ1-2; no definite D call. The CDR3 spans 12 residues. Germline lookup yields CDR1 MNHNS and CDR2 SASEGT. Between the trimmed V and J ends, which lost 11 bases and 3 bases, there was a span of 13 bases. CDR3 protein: CAGGTVDYGYTF. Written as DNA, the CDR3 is TGTGCCGGAGGAACAGTCGACTATGGCTACACCTTC.

The DNA of the CDR3 is TGCAGCGTTGGGGGACTCCTCACCGGGGAGCTGTTTTTT. It specifies CSVGGLLTGELFF. The gene calls are TRBV29-1 and TRBJ2-2, with D possibly matching TRBD2 (6 bases). CDR1 SQVTM and CDR2 ANQGSEA come from the germline V gene. Trimming left V 4 bases short and J 4 bases short, with 10 bases between. This CDR3 region has 13 residues.

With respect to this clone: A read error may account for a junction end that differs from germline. The CDR3 is CASRQRRNYGYTF. The CDR3 DNA follows: TGTGCTAGCAGACAACGACGGAACTATGGCTACACCTTC. V gene TRBV7-7 combines with J gene TRBJ1-2; D remains unclear. The germline CDR1 and CDR2 sequences are SSHAT and FNYEAQ (reference sequence). The CDR3 loop spans 13 amino acids.

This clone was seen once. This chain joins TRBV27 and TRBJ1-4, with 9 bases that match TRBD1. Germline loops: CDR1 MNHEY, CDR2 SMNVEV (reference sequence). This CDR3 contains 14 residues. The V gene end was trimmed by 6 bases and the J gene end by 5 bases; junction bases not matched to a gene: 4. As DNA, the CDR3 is TGTGCCAGCAGCAACAGGGGGCGCAATGAAAAACTGTTTTTT. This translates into CASSNRGRNEKLFF. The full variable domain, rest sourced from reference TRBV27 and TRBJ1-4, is EAQVTQNPRYLITVTGKKLTVTCSQNMNHEYMSWYRQDPGLGLRQIYYSMNVEVTDKGDVPEGYKVSRKEKRNFPLILESPSPNQTSLYFCASSNRGRNEKLFFGSGTQLSVL.

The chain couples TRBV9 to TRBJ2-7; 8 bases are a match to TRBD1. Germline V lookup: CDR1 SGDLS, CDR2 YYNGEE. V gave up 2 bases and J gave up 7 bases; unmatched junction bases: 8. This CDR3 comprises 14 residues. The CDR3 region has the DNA TGTGCCAGCAGCGTTACGGGCAGGGGGCAAGAGCAGTACTTC. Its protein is CASSVTGRGQEQYF.

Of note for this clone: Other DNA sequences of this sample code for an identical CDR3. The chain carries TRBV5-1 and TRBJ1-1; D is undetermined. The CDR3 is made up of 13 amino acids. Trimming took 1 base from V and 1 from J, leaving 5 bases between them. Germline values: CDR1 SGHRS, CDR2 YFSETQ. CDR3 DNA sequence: TGCGCCAGCAGCTTGTGGGAGAACACTGAAGCTTTCTTT. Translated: CASSLWENTEAFF.

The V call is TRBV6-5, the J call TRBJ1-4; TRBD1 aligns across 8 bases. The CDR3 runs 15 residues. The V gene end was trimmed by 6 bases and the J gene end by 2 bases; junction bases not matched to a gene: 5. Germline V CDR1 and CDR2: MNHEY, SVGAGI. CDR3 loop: CASRQGAGTNEKLFF. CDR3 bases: TGTGCCAGCAGGCAGGGGGCGGGTACTAATGAAAAACTGTTTTTT.

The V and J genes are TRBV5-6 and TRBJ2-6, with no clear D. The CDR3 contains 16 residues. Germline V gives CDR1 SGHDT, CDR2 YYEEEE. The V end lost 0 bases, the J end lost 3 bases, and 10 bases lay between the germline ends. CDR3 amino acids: CASSLVPGVGANVLTF. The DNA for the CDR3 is TGTGCCAGCAGCTTGGTTCCTGGGGTTGGGGCCAACGTCCTGACTTTC.

The chain's CDR3 is CASSKKRRAENEKLFF. The CDR3 nucleotides are TGTGCCAGCAGCAAGAAAAGAAGGGCGGAGAATGAAAAACTGTTTTTT. V and J are TRBV7-8 and TRBJ1-4; no definite D call. Trimming stripped 5 bases from V and 5 bases from J, with 18 bases between. Germline V lookup: CDR1 SGHVS, CDR2 FQNEAQ. The CDR3 runs 16 residues.

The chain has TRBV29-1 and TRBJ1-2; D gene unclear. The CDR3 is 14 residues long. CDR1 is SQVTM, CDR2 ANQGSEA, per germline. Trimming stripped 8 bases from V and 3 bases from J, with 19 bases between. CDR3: CSPDTSHGYYGYTF. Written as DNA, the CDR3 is TGCAGCCCAGACACCTCTCACGGATACTATGGCTACACCTTC.

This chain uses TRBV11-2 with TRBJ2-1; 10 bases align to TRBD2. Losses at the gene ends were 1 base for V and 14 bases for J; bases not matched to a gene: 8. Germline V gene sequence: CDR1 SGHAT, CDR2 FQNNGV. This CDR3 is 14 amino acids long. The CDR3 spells CASSLGASGSIEFF. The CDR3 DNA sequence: TGTGCCAGCAGCTTAGGGGCTAGCGGGAGCATTGAGTTCTTC.

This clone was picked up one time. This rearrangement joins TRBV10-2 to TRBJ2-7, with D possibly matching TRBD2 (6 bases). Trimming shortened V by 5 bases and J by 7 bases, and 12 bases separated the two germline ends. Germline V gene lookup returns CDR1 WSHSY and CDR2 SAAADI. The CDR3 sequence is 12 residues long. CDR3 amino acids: CASSPTGGEQYF. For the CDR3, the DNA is TGCGCCAGCAGTCCCACTGGGGGGGAGCAGTACTTC.

CDR3 sequence (DNA): TGCGCCAGCAGCGCATCATTGGGACTGTTCTACGAGCAGTACTTC. Amino acid sequence: CASSASLGLFYEQYF. The chain joins TRBV5-1 to TRBJ2-7, with D possibly being TRBD2 (6 bases). CDR1 and CDR2 (germline): SGHRS, YFSETQ. This CDR3 has 15 residues. Trimming stripped 4 bases from V and 3 bases from J, with 17 bases between.

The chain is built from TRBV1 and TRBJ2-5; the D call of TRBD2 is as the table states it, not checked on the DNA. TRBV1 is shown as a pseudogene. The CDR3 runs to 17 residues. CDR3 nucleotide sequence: TGCACCAGCAGCCAAGATCGAACAATGGCGGTCAGCGAGACCCAGTACTTC. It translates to CTSSQDRTMAVSETQYF.

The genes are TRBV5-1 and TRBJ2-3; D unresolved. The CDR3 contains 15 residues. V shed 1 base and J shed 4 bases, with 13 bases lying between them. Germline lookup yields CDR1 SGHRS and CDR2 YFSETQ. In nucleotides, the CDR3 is TGCGCCAGCAGCTTGAATCCCTTACGCGCAGATACGCAGTATTTT. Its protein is CASSLNPLRADTQYF.

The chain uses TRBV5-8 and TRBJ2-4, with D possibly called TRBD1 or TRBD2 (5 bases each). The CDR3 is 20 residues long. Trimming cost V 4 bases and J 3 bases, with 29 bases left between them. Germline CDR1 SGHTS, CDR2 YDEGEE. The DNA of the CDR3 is TGTGCCAGCAGCCAGGGACCGACCCATCTCTCTTCGTGGGGCAAAAACATTCAGTACTTC. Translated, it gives CASSQGPTHLSSWGKNIQYF.

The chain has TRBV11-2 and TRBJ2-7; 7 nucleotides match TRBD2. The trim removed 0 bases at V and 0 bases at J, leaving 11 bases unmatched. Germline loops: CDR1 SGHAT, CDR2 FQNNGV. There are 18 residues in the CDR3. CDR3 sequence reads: CASSLDLGGAGSSYEQYF. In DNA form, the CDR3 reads TGTGCCAGCAGCTTAGATTTGGGGGGAGCGGGAAGCTCCTACGAGCAGTACTTC.

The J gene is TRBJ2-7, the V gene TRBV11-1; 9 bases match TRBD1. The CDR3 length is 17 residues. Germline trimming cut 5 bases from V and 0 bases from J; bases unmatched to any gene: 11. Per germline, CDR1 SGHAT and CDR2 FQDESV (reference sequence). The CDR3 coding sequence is TGTGCCAGCAGCAAACATCTACCGGGACAGGGCTCCTACGAGCAGTACTTC. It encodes CASSKHLPGQGSYEQYF.

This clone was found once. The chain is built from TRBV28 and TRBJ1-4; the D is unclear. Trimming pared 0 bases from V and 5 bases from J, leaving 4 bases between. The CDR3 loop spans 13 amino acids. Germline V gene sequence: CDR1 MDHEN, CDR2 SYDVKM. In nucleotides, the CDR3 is TGTGCCAGCAGTTTATGGAGGAATGAAAAACTGTTTTTT. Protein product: CASSLWRNEKLFF.

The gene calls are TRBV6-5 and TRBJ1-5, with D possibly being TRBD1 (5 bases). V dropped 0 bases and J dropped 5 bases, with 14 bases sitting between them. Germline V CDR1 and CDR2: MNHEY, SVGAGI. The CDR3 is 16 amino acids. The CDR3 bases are TGTGCCAGCAGTTACTCACGGCGGCAGGGAGATCAGCCCCAGCATTTT. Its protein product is CASSYSRRQGDQPQHF.

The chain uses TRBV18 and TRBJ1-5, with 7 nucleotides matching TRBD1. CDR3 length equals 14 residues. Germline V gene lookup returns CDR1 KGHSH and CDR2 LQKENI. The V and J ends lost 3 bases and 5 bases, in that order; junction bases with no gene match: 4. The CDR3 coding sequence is TGTGCCAGCTCACCCGACAGGGCCGATCAGCCCCAGCATTTT. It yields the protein CASSPDRADQPQHF. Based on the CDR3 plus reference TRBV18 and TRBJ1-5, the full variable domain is NAGVMQNPRHLVRRRGQEARLRCSPMKGHSHVYWYRQLPEEGLKFMVYLQKENIIDESGMPKERFSAEFPKEGPSILRIQQVVRGDSAAYFCASSPDRADQPQHFGDGTRLSIL.

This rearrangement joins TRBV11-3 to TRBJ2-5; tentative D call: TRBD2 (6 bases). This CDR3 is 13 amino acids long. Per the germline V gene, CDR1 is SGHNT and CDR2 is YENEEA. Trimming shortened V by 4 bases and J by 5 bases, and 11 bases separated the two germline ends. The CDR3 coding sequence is TGTGCCAGCAGCTCCCCGGGGGTTGAGACCCAGTACTTC. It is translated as CASSSPGVETQYF.

As DNA, the CDR3 is TGTGCCAGCAGCTTATTGACTGGAAACACCATATATTTT. Its translation is CASSLLTGNTIYF. The J gene is TRBJ1-3, the V gene TRBV7-9; D gene uncertain. The CDR3 loop spans 13 amino acids. Germline CDR1 is SEHNR and CDR2 is FQNEAQ (reference sequence). V lost 2 bases and J lost 2, with 4 bases in between. The full variable domain, in which reference TRBV7-9 and TRBJ1-3 provide the parts outside the CDR3, is DTGVSQNPRHKITKRGQNVTFRCDPISEHNRLYWYRQTLGQGPEFLTYFQNEAQLEKSRLLSDRFSAERPKGSFSTLEIQRTEQGDSAMYLCASSLLTGNTIYFGEGSWLTVV.